The clone carrying this T cell receptor beta chain was picked up a small number of times. V was clipped by 2 bases and J by 0 bases, with 11 bases between them. This CDR3 region has 15 residues. Looked up from germline, CDR1 is KGHSH and CDR2 is LQKENI. Library preparation (for TCRbeta) was performed with unique molecular identifiers. MiXCR was run by TCRdb on the PCR reads, yielding one entry per CDR3 protein. This table has over 550,000 distinct CDR3 sequences, more than 9% appearing once. The data were obtained in a study of T-cell reconstitution after alpha-beta-depleted transplantation in children.

The sample in question was PBMCs from the stem cell graft donor, obtained from the stem cell graft. The V gene is TRBV18, the J gene TRBJ2-7, with D tentatively TRBD2 (6 bases). The TCR originated in a human donor who donated a stem cell graft to a child with acute myeloid leukemia. The CDR3 loop is CASSPISGSSYEQYF. CDR3 nucleotides: TGTGCCAGCTCACCAATTAGCGGAAGCTCCTACGAGCAGTACTTC.